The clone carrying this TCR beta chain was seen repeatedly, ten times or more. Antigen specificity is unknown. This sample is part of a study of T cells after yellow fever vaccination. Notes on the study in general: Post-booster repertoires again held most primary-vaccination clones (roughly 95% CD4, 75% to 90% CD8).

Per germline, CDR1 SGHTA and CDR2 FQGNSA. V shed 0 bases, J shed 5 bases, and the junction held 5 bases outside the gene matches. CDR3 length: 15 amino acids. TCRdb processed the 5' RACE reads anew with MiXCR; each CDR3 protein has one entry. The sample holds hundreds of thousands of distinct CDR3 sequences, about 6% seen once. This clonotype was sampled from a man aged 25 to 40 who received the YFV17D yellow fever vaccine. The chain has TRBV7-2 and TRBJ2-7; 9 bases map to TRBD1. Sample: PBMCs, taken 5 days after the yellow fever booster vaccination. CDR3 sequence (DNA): TGTGCCAGCAGCTTAGCCCCTAGGACAGGGGACGAGCAGTACTTC. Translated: CASSLAPRTGDEQYF. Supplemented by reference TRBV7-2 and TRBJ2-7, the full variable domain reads GAGVSQSPSNKVTEKGKDVELRCDPISGHTALYWYRQSLGQGLEFLIYFQGNSAPDKSGLPSDRFSAERTGGSVSTLTIQRTQQEDSAVYLCASSLAPRTGDEQYFGPGTRLTVT.